This T cell receptor beta chain was profiled in a study of T cell repertoires in cytomegalovirus infection. The overall study: Public TCR beta signatures were indicative of both CMV infection and a matching HLA type. Study conclusions and caveats: Summed frequency of public TCR beta families distinguished CMV carriers with the relevant HLA. CMV-specific TCR beta clonotypes restricted by HLA-C dominated the ex vivo response.

The germline V gene encodes CDR1 SGHVS and CDR2 FQNEAQ. The length of the CDR3 is 16 residues. Trimming pared 4 bases from V and 1 base from J, leaving 16 bases between. TCRdb re-called the reads with MiXCR, one entry per CDR3 protein. The sample includes some 250,000 distinct CDR3 sequences, less than 9.5% of them seen just once. This clonotype was seen many times. What it recognizes is unknown. This clonotype originated in a human donor in good health (CMV status not recorded). Some clones in this sample may be carry-over from other donors' samples. The chain carries TRBV7-8 and TRBJ2-5; the D call may be TRBD1 or TRBD2 (5 bases each). Sequenced sample: PBMCs. As DNA, the CDR3 is TGTGCCAGCAGCTCGGGTAGGGGAGCCCTCCAAGAGACCCAGTACTTC. It yields the protein CASSSGRGALQETQYF.